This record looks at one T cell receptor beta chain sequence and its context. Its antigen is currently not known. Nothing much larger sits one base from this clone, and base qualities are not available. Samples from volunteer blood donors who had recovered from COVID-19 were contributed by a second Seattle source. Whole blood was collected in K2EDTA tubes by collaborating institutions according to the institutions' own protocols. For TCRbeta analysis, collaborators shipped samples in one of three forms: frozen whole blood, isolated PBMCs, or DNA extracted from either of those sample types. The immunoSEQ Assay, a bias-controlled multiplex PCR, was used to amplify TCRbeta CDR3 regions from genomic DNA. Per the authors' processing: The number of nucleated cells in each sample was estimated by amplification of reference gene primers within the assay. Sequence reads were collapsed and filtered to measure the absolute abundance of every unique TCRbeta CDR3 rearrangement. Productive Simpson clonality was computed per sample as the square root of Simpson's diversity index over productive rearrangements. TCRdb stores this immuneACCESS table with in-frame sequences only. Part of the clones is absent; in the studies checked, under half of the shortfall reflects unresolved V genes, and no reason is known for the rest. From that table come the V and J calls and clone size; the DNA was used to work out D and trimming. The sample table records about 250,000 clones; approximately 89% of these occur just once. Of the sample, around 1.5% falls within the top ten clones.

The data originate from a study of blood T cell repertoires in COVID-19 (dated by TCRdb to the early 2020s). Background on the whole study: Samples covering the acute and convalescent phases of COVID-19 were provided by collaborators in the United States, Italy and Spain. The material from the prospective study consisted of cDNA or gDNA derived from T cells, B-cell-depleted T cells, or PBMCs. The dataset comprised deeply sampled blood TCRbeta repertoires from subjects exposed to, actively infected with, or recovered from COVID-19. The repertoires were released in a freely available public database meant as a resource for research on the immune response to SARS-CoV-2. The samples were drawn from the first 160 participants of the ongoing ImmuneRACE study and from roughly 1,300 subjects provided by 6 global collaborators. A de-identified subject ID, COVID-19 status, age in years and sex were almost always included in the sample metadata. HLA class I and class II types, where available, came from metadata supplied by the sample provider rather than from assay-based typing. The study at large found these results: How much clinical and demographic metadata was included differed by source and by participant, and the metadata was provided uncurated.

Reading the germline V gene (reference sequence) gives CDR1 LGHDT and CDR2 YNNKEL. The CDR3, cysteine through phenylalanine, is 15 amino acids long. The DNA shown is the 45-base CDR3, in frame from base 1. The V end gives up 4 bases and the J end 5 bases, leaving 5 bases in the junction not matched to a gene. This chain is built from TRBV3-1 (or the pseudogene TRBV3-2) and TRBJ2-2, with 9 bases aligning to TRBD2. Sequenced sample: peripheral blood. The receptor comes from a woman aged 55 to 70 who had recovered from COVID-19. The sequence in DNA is TGTGCCAGCAGCCCGCTAGCGGGGACTACCGGGGAGCTGTTTTTT. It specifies CASSPLAGTTGELFF.